A selection of T cell receptor beta chains follows, all from one sample in a study of blood T cells in healthy people across ages. TCRdb reanalysed the 5' RACE reads using MiXCR and keeps one entry per CDR3 protein. The data contain 1.4 million to 1.5 million distinct CDR3 sequences, 42% of them singletons. The sequenced sample consisted of blood. These receptors all come from a woman aged 18-35 years in good health. Each CDR3 is given with its conserved first and last residue. Fields, in order: V gene, J gene, CDR3 protein.

TRBV7-6	TRBJ2-5	CASSPRQVGSETQYF
TRBV29-1	TRBJ2-5	CSVYSGQEGETQYF
TRBV12-3/TRBV12-4	TRBJ2-7	CASSFPGTSGSYEQYF
TRBV28	NA	CASRNRDHSSYEQYF
TRBV15	TRBJ2-1	CATSSRTGGIDEQFF
TRBV6-5	TRBJ1-2	CASSYGSDGDLRGYTF
TRBV12-5	TRBJ2-6	CASGFRVGSSGANVLTF
TRBV2	TRBJ2-1	CASSGDFNEQFF
TRBV6-4	TRBJ2-7	CASSDRTVYEQYF
TRBV7-2	TRBJ1-1	CASSSAGTIANTEAFF
TRBV6-5	TRBJ2-3	CASSLSGLAGGLKYF
TRBV12-3/TRBV12-4	NA	CASSAEGTQYF
TRBV3-1	TRBJ1-1	CASSQEGGGNRKAFF
TRBV9	TRBJ1-6	CASGKGYISPLHF
TRBV12-3/TRBV12-4	TRBJ1-1	CASRRTGSNTEAFF
TRBV27	TRBJ1-2	CASSNGGGYTF
TRBV6-1	TRBJ2-1	CASSDTTGTDNEQFF